These 18 T cell receptor beta chains were sequenced from one sample in a study of shared clonotypes between healthy human individuals. TCRdb's copy holds only in-frame clones and misses some; the assay was immunoSEQ multiplex PCR. This sample has 2,500,000 or so clones; under 95% occur once, and the top ten carry about 0.36%. The source material was naive CD4+ T cells from PBMCs. Subset described: CD45RA+ positively selected. The origin of the receptors is a man aged 18 to 30 in good health. Some clones in this sample may be carry-over from other donors' samples.

In this sample, this clone turned up a few times. The gene calls are TRBV6-7 and TRBJ1-4, with TRBD1 as a possible D gene (6 bases). TRBV6-7 is sorted into the ORF group, with uncertain function. The CDR3 is made up of 16 amino acids. V gave up 4 bases and J gave up 8 bases, with 20 bases separating them. CDR3 DNA sequence: TGTGCCAGCAGTTCAATTCACAGGGAGGTAATAGAAAAACTGTTTTTT. This codes for CASSSIHREVIEKLFF.

The rearrangement joins TRBV5-1 to TRBJ2-1; D tentatively fits TRBD1 or TRBD2 (5 bases each). Trimming took off 5 bases at V and 10 bases at J, with 22 bases between the two ends. This CDR3 is 15 amino acids long. CDR1 and CDR2 from the germline V gene are SGHRS and YFSETQ. In DNA form, the CDR3 reads TGCGCCAGCAGGCCCTCCGGGACCCCCTCTTCGGAGCAGTTCTTC. Translated: CASRPSGTPSSEQFF. The complete variable domain, with remaining parts taken from reference TRBV5-1 and TRBJ2-1, reads KAGVTQTPRYLIKTRGQQVTLSCSPISGHRSVSWYQQTPGQGLQFLFEYFSETQRNKGNFPGRFSGRQFSNSRSEMNVSTLELGDSALYLCASRPSGTPSSEQFFGPGTRLTVL.

The CDR3 DNA follows: TGCAGCGTTGTTGCTAGCGGGACGGGGTACAATGAGCAGTTCTTC. Residues: CSVVASGTGYNEQFF. This chain links TRBV29-1 with TRBJ2-1; TRBD2 matches 9 bases. Germline V gene data show CDR1 as SQVTM and CDR2 as ANQGSEA. This CDR3 is 15 amino acids long. Unmatched junction bases numbered 8, after V lost 4 bases and J lost 4 bases.

The rearrangement links TRBV5-4 to TRBJ2-5; either TRBD1 or TRBD2 may supply D (5 bases each). V dropped 0 bases and J dropped 5 bases, with 17 bases sitting between them. The CDR3 extends over 16 amino acids. CDR1 is SGHNT, CDR2 YYREEE, per germline (reference sequence). The CDR3 reads CASSLGGSRGQETQYF. The CDR3 DNA follows: TGTGCCAGCAGCTTGGGGGGGAGTCGGGGCCAGGAGACCCAGTACTTC.

The chain carries TRBV11-2 and TRBJ2-7; perhaps TRBD1 as D (6 bases). V was clipped by 5 bases and J by 5 bases, with 16 bases between them. The CDR3 totals 14 residues. CDR1 and CDR2 from the germline V gene are SGHAT and FQNNGV. As DNA, the CDR3 is TGTGCCAGCAGCCCCCGTTGGACAGACAACGAGCAGTACTTC. Protein product: CASSPRWTDNEQYF.

Comments on this clone: Other DNA sequences from this sample encode an identical CDR3 as well. The J gene is TRBJ1-2, the V gene TRBV10-3, with no clear D. Per the germline V gene, CDR1 is ENHRY and CDR2 is SYGVKD. The CDR3 is made up of 12 amino acids. The V end was cut by 0 bases, the J end by 4 bases, with 3 bases between. The CDR3 DNA is TGTGCCATCAGTGAGTCAAGCTATGGCTACACCTTC. Encoded protein: CAISESSYGYTF.

The chain is built from TRBV5-5 and TRBJ2-3; 8 nucleotides match TRBD1. The CDR3 runs 14 residues. Unmatched junction bases numbered 5, after V lost 4 bases and J lost 4 bases. Germline V gives CDR1 SGHKS, CDR2 YYEKEE (reference sequence). CDR3 sequence: CASSHGQGSDTQYF. In DNA, the CDR3 is TGTGCCAGCAGCCACGGACAGGGTTCAGATACGCAGTATTTT.

The count of this clone is one. The same CDR3 can be traced to other DNA sequences in this sample. The chain combines TRBV5-1 with TRBJ1-5; D is possibly TRBD1 (6 bases). V lost 0 bases and J 5 bases, leaving 9 bases between the germline ends. Germline V CDR1 and CDR2: SGHRS, YFSETQ. The CDR3 length is 14 residues. In nucleotides, the CDR3 is TGCGCCAGCAGCTTGGTGTCAGGGGATCAGCCCCAGCATTTT. Its protein is CASSLVSGDQPQHF.

The chain combines TRBV5-1 with TRBJ2-7; 10 bases are shared with TRBD1. The CDR3 is made up of 15 amino acids. Germline V gives CDR1 SGHRS, CDR2 YFSETQ. V lost 3 bases and J lost 4; bases outside the gene matches: 7. The chain's CDR3 is CASSSKDRGPYEQYF. CDR3 DNA sequence: TGCGCCAGCAGCTCAAAAGACAGGGGGCCTTACGAGCAGTACTTC.

CDR3 sequence: CAIFPGQVFSGSNQPQHF. For the CDR3, the DNA is TGTGCGATCTTCCCGGGACAGGTATTTTCAGGTAGCAATCAGCCCCAGCATTTT. The chain recombines TRBV28 with TRBJ1-5; TRBD1 matches at 8 bases. Germline V gene sequence: CDR1 MDHEN, CDR2 SYDVKM. The CDR3 is 18 amino acids.

The chain has TRBV18 and TRBJ1-1, with 7 bases lining up with TRBD1. Germline loops: CDR1 KGHSH, CDR2 LQKENI. The CDR3 runs to 15 residues. V gave up 0 bases and J gave up 2 bases; unmatched junction bases: 3. CDR3 amino acids: CASSPPQGDNTEAFF. In DNA, the CDR3 is TGTGCCAGCTCACCACCGCAGGGGGATAACACTGAAGCTTTCTTT.

The chain combines TRBV2 with TRBJ1-1; D gene uncertain. Germline V gene data show CDR1 as SNHLY and CDR2 as FYNNEI. The CDR3 is 13 amino acids. Trimming removed 2 bases from V and 5 bases from J, with 9 bases in between. The CDR3 loop reads CASSEYSSTEAFF. In DNA form, the CDR3 reads TGTGCCAGCAGTGAATATTCGAGTACTGAAGCTTTCTTT.

The chain carries TRBV5-5 and TRBJ2-2; D uncertain. The CDR3 has 15 amino acids. Germline CDR1 and CDR2: SGHKS and YYEKEE (reference sequence). V was trimmed by 0 bases and J by 4 bases, leaving 10 bases between them. The CDR3 DNA reads as TGTGCCAGCAGCTTGGGGCTAGTAAGCACCGGGGAGCTGTTTTTT. Encoded protein: CASSLGLVSTGELFF.

This clone appeared a single time. Other DNA sequences from this sample encode an identical CDR3 as well. The genes are TRBV5-5 and TRBJ1-2; D is undetermined. The CDR3 contains 14 residues. V shed 0 bases and J shed 3 bases, with 9 bases lying between them. Germline lookup yields CDR1 SGHKS and CDR2 YYEKEE (reference sequence). CDR3 sequence reads: CASSLDGTYYGYTF. DNA of the CDR3: TGTGCCAGCAGCTTGGACGGCACTTACTATGGCTACACCTTC.

V gene TRBV18 combines with J gene TRBJ1-5, with 8 positions matching TRBD1. The CDR3 loop spans 16 amino acids. Looked up from germline, CDR1 is KGHSH and CDR2 is LQKENI. Trimming removed 4 bases from V and 4 bases from J; junction bases left unmatched: 9. The CDR3 loop reads CASSLGQGLTNQPQHF. The CDR3 coding sequence is TGTGCCAGCTCACTTGGACAGGGCCTCACTAATCAGCCCCAGCATTTT. Variable domain in full (rest from reference TRBV18 and TRBJ1-5): NAGVMQNPRHLVRRRGQEARLRCSPMKGHSHVYWYRQLPEEGLKFMVYLQKENIIDESGMPKERFSAEFPKEGPSILRIQQVVRGDSAAYFCASSLGQGLTNQPQHFGDGTRLSIL.

The J gene is TRBJ2-1, the V gene TRBV2; TRBD1 matches at 8 bases. Germline assignment: CDR1 SNHLY and CDR2 FYNNEI. This CDR3 has 15 residues. V was pared by 6 bases and J by 2 bases, with 6 bases of the junction left unmatched. DNA for the CDR3: TGTGCCAGCAGGGCACGGACAGGGACCTACAATGAGCAGTTCTTC. Residues: CASRARTGTYNEQFF.

The chain is built from TRBV28 and TRBJ2-7; D is possibly TRBD1 (6 bases). V was trimmed by 3 bases and J by 4 bases, leaving 19 bases between them. In germline, CDR1 is MDHEN, CDR2 SYDVKM. The CDR3 is made up of 16 amino acids. The CDR3 sequence: CASSFLGGSPNYEQYF. The DNA for the CDR3 is TGTGCCAGCAGTTTCCTAGGGGGAAGCCCCAATTACGAGCAGTACTTC.

The rearrangement uses TRBV19 and TRBJ2-2; TRBD1 matches 7 bases. This CDR3 region has 14 residues. The germline gives CDR1 LNHDA, CDR2 SQIVND (reference sequence). V shed 9 bases, J shed 3 bases, and the junction held 7 bases outside the gene matches. The CDR3 reads CASNRGFYTGELFF. The DNA of the CDR3 is TGTGCCAGCAACAGGGGTTTCTACACCGGGGAGCTGTTTTTT.